These 6 T cell receptor beta chains share one sample of origin, sequenced in a study of graft-versus-host responses after intestinal transplantation. No antigen is known for these receptors. Libraries were prepared by immunoSEQ multiplex PCR; TCRdb keeps only in-frame clonotypes and omits some of them. The sample records fewer than 110,000 clones, over 80% being singletons. Source: unstimulated CD4+ T cells sorted from spleen or lymph node cells, taken before transplant. These receptors came from a human donor who was the organ donor for an intestinal transplant.

The chain has TRBV30 and TRBJ1-2; D not certain. Trimming shortened V by 2 bases and J by 8 bases, and 9 bases separated the two germline ends. This CDR3 region has 11 residues. In germline, CDR1 is GTSNPN, CDR2 SVGIG (reference sequence). CDR3 in DNA: TGTGCCTGGAGTCGGCAGGCGGGCTACACCTTC. Residues: CAWSRQAGYTF. Based on the CDR3 plus reference TRBV30 and TRBJ1-2, the full variable domain is SQTIHQWPATLVQPVGSPLSLECTVEGTSNPNLYWYRQAAGRGLQLLFYSVGIGQISSEVPQNLSASRPQDRQFILSSKKLLLSDSGFYLCAWSRQAGYTFGSGTRLTVV.

The J gene is TRBJ2-5, the V gene TRBV5-4; D is perhaps TRBD1 (6 bases). Trimming stripped 3 bases from V and 4 bases from J, with 19 bases between. Germline CDR1 is SGHNT and CDR2 is YYREEE (reference sequence). The CDR3 length is 16 residues. The CDR3 region is CASSSLGRGQTETQYF. The CDR3 coding sequence is TGTGCCAGCAGCTCCCTGGGCAGGGGTCAAACAGAGACCCAGTACTTC.

CDR3 in DNA: TGTGCCAGCAGTTCTCCGGGACAGGGCTCCTACGAGCAGTACTTC. As protein: CASSSPGQGSYEQYF. The chain joins TRBV28 to TRBJ2-7; 9 bases align to TRBD1. This CDR3 is built from 15 residues. Germline CDR1 reads MDHEN; CDR2 reads SYDVKM. After removal of 4 bases from V and 0 bases from J, the junction contained 4 bases not matched to a gene.

This clone was recorded only once. The rearrangement uses TRBV19 and TRBJ2-4; no reliable D call. Trimming took 6 bases from V and 3 from J, leaving 12 bases between them. The CDR3 spans 14 residues. The germline CDR1 and CDR2 sequences are LNHDA and SQIVND (reference sequence). DNA of the CDR3: TGTGCCAGTAGCCCGGACGGCTACAAAAACATTCAGTACTTC. Its protein is CASSPDGYKNIQYF.

This clone was detected once. The chain uses TRBV30 and TRBJ2-1, with 10 bases identical to TRBD2. There are 15 residues in the CDR3. Per germline, CDR1 GTSNPN and CDR2 SVGIG (reference sequence). With 3 bases clipped from V and 2 bases from J, the junction kept 4 bases outside the gene matches. For the CDR3, the DNA is TGTGCCTGGAGAGCGGGAGGGAGGGCCTACAATGAGCAGTTCTTC. Residues: CAWRAGGRAYNEQFF.

The chain recombines TRBV5-6 with TRBJ1-2; no clear D gene. The germline V gene has CDR1 SGHDT and CDR2 YYEEEE. Trimming stripped 4 bases from V and 8 bases from J, with 12 bases between. This CDR3 has 12 residues. The CDR3 DNA follows: TGTGCCAGCAGCCTCGGACGGGGAGGCTACACCTTC. Its protein product is CASSLGRGGYTF.